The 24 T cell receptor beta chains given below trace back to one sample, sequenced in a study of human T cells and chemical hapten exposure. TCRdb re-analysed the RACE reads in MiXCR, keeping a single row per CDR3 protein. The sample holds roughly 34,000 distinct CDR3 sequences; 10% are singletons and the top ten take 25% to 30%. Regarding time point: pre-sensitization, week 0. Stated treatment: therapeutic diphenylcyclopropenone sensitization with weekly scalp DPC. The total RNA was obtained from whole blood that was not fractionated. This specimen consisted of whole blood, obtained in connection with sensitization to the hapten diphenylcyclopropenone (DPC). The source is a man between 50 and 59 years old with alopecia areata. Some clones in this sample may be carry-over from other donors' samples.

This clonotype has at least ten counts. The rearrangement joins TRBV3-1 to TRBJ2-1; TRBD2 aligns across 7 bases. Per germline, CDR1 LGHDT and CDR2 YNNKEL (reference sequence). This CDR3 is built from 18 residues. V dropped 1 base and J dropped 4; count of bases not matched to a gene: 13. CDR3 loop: CASSQAGALSGKYNEQFF. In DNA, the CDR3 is TGTGCCAGCAGCCAAGCCGGGGCGTTAAGCGGGAAGTACAATGAGCAGTTCTTC.

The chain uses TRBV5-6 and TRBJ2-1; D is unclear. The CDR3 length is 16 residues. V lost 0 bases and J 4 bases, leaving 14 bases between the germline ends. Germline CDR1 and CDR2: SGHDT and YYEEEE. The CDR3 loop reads CASSLEVLGRYNEQFF. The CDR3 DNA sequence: TGTGCCAGCAGCTTGGAAGTCCTCGGACGATACAATGAGCAGTTCTTC.

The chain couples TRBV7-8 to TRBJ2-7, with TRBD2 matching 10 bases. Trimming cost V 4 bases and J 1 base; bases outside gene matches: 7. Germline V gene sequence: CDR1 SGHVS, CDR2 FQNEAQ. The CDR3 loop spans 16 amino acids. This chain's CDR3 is CASSSGLAEISYEQYF. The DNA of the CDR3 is TGTGCCAGCAGCTCTGGACTAGCGGAGATATCCTACGAGCAGTACTTC.

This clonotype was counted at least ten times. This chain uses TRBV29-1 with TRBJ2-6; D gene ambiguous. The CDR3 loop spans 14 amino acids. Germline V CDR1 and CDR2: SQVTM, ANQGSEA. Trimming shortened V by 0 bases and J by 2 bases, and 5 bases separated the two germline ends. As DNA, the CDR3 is TGCAGCGTTGAAGAACGTACTGGGGCCAACGTCCTGACTTTC. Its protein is CSVEERTGANVLTF.

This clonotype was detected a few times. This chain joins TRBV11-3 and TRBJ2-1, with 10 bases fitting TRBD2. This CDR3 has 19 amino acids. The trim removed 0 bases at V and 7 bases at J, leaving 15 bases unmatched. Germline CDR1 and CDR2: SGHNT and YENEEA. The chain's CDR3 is CASSLEGTASGSRRNEQFF. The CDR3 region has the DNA TGTGCCAGCAGCTTAGAGGGTACGGCTAGCGGGAGTCGTCGGAATGAGCAGTTCTTC.

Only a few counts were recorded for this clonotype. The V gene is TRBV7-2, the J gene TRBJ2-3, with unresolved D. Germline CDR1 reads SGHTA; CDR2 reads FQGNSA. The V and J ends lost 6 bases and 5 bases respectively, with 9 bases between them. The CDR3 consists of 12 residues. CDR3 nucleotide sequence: TGTGCCAGCAGTCACGGCAGAGATACGCAGTATTTT. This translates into CASSHGRDTQYF.

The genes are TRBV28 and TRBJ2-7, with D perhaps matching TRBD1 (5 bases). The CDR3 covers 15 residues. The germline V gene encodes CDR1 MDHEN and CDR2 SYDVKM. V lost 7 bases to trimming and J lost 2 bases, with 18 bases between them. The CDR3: CASIKTAFSPYEQYF. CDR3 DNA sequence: TGTGCCAGCATTAAGACAGCTTTTTCCCCCTACGAGCAGTACTTC.

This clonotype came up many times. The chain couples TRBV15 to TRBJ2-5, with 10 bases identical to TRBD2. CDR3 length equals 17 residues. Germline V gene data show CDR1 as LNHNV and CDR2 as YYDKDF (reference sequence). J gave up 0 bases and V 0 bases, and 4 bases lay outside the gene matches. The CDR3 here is CATSRDSGTSDQETQYF. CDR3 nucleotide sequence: TGTGCCACCAGCAGAGATTCGGGGACTAGCGACCAAGAGACCCAGTACTTC.

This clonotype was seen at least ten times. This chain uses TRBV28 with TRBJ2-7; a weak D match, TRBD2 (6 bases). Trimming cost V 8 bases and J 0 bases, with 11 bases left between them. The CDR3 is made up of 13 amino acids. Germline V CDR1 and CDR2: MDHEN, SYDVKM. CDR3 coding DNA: TGTGCCAGCTTACGGGGGAGCTCCTACGAGCAGTACTTC. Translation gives CASLRGSSYEQYF.

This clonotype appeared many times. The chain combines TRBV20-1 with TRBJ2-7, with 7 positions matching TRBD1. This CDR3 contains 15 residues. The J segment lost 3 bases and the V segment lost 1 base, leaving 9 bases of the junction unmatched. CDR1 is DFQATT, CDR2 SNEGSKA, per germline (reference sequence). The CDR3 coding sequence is TGCAGTGCTAGAGGTGACAGGGCACGAAGCTACGAGCAGTACTTC. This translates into CSARGDRARSYEQYF.

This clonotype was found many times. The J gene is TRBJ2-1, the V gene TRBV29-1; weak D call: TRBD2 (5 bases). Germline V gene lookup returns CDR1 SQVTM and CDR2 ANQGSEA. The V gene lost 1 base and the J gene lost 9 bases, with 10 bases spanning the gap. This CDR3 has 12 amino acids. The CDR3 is CSVEVSVSEQFF. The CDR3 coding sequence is TGCAGCGTTGAAGTTAGCGTTAGTGAGCAGTTCTTC.

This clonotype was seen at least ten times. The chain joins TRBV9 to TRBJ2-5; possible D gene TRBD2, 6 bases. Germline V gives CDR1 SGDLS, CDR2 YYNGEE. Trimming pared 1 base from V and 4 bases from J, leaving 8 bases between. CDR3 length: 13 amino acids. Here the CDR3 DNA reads TGTGCCAGCAGCGTACTAGCGACAGAGACCCAGTACTTC. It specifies CASSVLATETQYF.

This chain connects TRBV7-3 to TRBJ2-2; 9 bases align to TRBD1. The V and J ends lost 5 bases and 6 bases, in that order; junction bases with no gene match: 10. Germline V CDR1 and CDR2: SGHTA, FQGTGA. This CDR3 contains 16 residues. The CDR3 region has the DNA TGTGCCAGCAGCCAGTGGGGGACAGGGTCATCCGGGGAGCTGTTTTTT. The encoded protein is CASSQWGTGSSGELFF.

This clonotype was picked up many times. The CDR3 nucleotides are TGCAGCGTTGATGGCTACACCTTC. The encoded protein is CSVDGYTF. The V and J genes are TRBV29-1 and TRBJ1-2; D not certain. With 3 bases removed from V and 7 bases from J, the gap between germline ends came to 0 bases. The CDR3 sequence is 8 residues long. Germline V gives CDR1 SQVTM, CDR2 ANQGSEA.

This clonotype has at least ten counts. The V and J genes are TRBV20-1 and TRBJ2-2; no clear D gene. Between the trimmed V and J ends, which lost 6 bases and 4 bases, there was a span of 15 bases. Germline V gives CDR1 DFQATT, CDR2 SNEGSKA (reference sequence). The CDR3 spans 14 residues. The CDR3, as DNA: TGCAGTGCCCAGAGACTTAAAATCACCGGGGAGCTGTTTTTT. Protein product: CSAQRLKITGELFF.

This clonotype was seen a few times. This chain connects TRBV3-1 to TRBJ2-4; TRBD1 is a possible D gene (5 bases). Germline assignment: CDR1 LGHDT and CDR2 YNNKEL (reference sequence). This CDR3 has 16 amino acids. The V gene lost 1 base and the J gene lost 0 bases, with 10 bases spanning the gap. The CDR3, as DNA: TGTGCCAGCAGCCAAGTGGGGCTCATAGCCAAAAACATTCAGTACTTC. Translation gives CASSQVGLIAKNIQYF.

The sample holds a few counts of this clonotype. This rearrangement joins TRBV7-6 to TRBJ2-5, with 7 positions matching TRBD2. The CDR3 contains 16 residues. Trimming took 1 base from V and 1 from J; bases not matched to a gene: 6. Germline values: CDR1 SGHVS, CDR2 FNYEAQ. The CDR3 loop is CASSLGPGGIQETQYF. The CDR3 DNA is TGTGCCAGCAGCTTAGGTCCGGGAGGTATCCAAGAGACCCAGTACTTC.

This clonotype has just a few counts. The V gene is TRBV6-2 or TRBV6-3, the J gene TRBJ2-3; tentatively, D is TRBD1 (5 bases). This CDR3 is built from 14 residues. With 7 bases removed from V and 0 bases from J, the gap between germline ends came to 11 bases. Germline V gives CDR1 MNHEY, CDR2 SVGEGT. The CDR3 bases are TGTGCCAGCAATCCCGACAGAAGCACAGATACGCAGTATTTT. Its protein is CASNPDRSTDTQYF.

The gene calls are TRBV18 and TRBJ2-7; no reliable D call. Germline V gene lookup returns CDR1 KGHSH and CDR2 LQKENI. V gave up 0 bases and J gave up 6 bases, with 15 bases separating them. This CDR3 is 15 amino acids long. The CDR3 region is CASSPPSRYGSEQYF. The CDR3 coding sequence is TGTGCCAGCTCACCACCGAGTAGGTACGGTTCCGAGCAGTACTTC.

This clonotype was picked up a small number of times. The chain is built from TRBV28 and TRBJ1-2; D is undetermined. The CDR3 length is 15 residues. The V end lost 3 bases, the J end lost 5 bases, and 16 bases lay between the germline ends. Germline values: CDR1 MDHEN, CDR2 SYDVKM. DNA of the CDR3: TGTGCCAGCAGTTTTTCTATTACGGCGGGATATGGCTACACCTTC. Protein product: CASSFSITAGYGYTF.

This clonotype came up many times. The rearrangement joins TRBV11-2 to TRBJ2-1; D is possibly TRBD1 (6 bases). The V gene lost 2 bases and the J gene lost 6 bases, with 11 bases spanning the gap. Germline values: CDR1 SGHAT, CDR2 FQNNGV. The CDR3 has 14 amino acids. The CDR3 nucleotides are TGTGCCAGCAGCTTATCAACAGGGACCAATGAGCAGTTCTTC. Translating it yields CASSLSTGTNEQFF.

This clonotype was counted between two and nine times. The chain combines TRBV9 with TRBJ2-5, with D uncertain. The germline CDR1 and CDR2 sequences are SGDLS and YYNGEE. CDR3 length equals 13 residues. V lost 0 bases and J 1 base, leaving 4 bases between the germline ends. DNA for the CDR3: TGTGCCAGCAGCGTAGTCTTCCAAGAGACCCAGTACTTC. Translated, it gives CASSVVFQETQYF.

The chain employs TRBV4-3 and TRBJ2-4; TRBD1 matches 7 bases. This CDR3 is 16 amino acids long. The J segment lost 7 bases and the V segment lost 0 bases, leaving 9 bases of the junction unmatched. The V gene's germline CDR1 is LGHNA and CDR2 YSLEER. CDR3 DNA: TGCGCCAGCAGCCAAGAATCTTTTGGACAGGTGAACATTCAGTACTTC. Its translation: CASSQESFGQVNIQYF.

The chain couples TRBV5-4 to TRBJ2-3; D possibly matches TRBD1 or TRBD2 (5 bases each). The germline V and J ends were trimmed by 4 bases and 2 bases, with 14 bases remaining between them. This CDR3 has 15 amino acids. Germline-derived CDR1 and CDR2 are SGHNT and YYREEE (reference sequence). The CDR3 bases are TGTGCCAGCAGCCAGGGACCCAAGATCACAGATACGCAGTATTTT. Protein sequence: CASSQGPKITDTQYF.